The entry that follows covers one T cell receptor (beta chain) sequence. Its antigen is as yet unknown. The entry originates in a study of cytomegalovirus exposure and HLA in healthy donors. General observations from the study: Later analysis revealed greater clonal expansion in HLA-associated TCR beta chains than in equally common others. With further analysis later on, most CMV-associated TCR beta chains appeared HLA-restricted.

It was with 60 Vbeta and 13 Jbeta primers that the PCR ran. Original analysis: Unique TCR beta chains numbered about 80 million in a later analysis, with roughly 9.9 million shared. Clones were sequenced by immunoSEQ multiplex PCR, and TCRdb holds only the in-frame ones, with some missing. D and trimming were read from the DNA, whereas the V and J calls and clone size are those reported in that table. The sample yields about 190,000 clones, around 80% seen once. This clonotype originated in a man in his forties in good health and CMV-seropositive. The source material was PBMCs.

The CDR3 loop is CASSLMVGQGTDTQYF. For the CDR3, the DNA is TGTGCCAGCAGCTTAATGGTTGGACAGGGGACGGATACGCAGTATTTT. V is TRBV7-2 and J is TRBJ2-3; 9 positions match TRBD1. Germline values: CDR1 SGHTA, CDR2 FQGNSA. This CDR3 comprises 16 residues. Trimming took 2 bases from V and 6 from J; bases not matched to a gene: 9.